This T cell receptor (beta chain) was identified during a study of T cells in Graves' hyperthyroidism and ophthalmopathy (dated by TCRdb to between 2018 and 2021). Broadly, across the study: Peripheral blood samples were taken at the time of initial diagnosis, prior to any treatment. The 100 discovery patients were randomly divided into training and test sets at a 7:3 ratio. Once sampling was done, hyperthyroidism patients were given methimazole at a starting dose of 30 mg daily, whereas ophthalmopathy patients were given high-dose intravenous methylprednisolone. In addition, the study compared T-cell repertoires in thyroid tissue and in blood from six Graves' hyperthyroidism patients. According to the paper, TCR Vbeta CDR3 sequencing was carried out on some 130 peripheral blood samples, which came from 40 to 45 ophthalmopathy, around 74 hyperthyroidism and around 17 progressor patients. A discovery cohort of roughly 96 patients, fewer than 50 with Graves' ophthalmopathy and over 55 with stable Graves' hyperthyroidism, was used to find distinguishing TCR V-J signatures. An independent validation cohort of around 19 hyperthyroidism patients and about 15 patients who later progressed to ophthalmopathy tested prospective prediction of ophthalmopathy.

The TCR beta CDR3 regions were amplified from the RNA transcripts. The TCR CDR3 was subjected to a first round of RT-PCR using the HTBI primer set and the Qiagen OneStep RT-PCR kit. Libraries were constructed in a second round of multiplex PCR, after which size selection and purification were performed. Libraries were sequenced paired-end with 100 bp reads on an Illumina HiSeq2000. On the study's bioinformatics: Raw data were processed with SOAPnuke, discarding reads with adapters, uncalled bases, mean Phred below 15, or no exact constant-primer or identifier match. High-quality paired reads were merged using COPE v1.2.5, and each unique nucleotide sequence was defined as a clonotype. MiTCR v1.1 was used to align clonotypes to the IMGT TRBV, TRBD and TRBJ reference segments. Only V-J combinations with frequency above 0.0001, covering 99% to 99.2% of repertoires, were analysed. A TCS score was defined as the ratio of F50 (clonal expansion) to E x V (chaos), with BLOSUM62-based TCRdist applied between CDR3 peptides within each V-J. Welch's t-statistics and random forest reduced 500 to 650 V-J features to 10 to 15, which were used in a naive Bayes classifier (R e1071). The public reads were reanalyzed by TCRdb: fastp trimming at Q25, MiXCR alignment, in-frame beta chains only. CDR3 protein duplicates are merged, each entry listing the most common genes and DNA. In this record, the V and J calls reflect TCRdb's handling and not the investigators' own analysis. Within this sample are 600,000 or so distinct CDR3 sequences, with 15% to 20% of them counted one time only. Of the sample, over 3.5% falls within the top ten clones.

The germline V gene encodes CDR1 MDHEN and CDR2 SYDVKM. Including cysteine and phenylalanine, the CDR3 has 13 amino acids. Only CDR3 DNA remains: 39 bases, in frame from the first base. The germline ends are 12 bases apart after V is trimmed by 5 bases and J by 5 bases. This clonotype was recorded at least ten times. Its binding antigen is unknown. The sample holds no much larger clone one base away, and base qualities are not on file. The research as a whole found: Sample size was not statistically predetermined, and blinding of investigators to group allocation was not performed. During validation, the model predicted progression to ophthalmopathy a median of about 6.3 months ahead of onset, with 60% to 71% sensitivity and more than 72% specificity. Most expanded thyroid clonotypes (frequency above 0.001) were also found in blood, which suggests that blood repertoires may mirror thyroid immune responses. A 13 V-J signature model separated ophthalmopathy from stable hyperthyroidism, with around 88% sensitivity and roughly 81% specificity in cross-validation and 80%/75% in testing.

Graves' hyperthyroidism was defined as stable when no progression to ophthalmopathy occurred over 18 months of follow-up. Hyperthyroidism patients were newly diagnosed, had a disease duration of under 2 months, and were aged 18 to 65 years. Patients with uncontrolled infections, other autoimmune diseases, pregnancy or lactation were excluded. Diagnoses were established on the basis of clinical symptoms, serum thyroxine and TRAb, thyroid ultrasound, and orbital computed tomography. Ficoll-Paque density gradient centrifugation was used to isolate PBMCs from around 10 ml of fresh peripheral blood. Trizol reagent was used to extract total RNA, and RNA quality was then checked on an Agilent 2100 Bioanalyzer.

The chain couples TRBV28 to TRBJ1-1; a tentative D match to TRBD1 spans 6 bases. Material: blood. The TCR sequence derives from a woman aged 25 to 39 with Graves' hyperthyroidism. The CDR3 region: CASSREGGTEAFF. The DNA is TGTGCCAGCAGTAGAGAAGGGGGGACTGAAGCTTTCTTT.